The 18 T cell receptor beta chains listed next were all sequenced from one sample in a study of T cell clonotyping in hematopoietic cell transplantation. Time point indicated: recipient sample about 28 days before transplant, after cytoreduction. Some clones are missing from TCRdb's copy, which holds only in-frame ones; the method was immunoSEQ multiplex PCR. Of about 50,000 clones in the sample, about nine tenths were seen once. The sequences come from peripheral blood mononuclear cells, collected before stem cell transplant. Every receptor here comes from a man in his 60s with biphenotypic leukemia. Some clones in this sample may be carry-over from other donors' samples.

This chain connects TRBV5-4 to TRBJ2-7; TRBD2 aligns across 8 bases. CDR1 is SGHNT, CDR2 YYREEE, per germline (reference sequence). V shed 3 bases and J 4 bases; nucleotides not matched to a gene: 9. This CDR3 has 15 amino acids. The CDR3 is CASSWGSGSGYEQYF. The CDR3 bases are TGTGCCAGCAGCTGGGGGAGCGGGAGTGGGTACGAGCAGTACTTC.

The chain carries TRBV4-1 and TRBJ1-1, with D perhaps matching TRBD1 (5 bases). Trimming stripped 4 bases from V and 1 base from J, with 13 bases between. Germline CDR1 is MGHRA and CDR2 is YSYEKL. This CDR3 has 15 residues. CDR3 region: CASSRQSGRNTEAFF. The CDR3 region has the DNA TGCGCCAGCAGCCGACAGTCAGGGAGGAACACTGAAGCTTTCTTT.

The V and J genes are TRBV29-1 and TRBJ2-7; the D gene is possibly TRBD2 (5 bases). Trimming pared 5 bases from V and 6 bases from J, leaving 14 bases between. Germline V gene data show CDR1 as SQVTM and CDR2 as ANQGSEA. The CDR3 spans 12 residues. This CDR3 reads CSVWESALEQYF. The CDR3 bases are TGCAGCGTTTGGGAGAGTGCACTCGAGCAGTACTTC.

The chain is built from TRBV30 and TRBJ2-7, with 9 bases that match TRBD2. Germline CDR1 is GTSNPN and CDR2 is SVGIG (reference sequence). CDR3 size: 17 residues. The ends lost 5 bases at V and 1 base at J; junction bases unmatched: 15. The CDR3, as DNA: TGTGCCTGGGTAGCGGGAGCTCGAGCAACAATGTCCTACGAGCAGTACTTC. This sequence encodes CAWVAGARATMSYEQYF.

The gene calls are TRBV2 and TRBJ1-3; D is possibly TRBD1 (5 bases). CDR3 size: 15 residues. CDR1 and CDR2 (germline): SNHLY, FYNNEI. The V gene lost 4 bases and the J gene lost 2 bases, with 12 bases spanning the gap. DNA for the CDR3: TGTGCCAGCAGTGTAAGGGGTTACGCTGGAAACACCATATATTTT. Its translation is CASSVRGYAGNTIYF.

In this sample, this clone turned up a few times. The chain is built from TRBV30 and TRBJ2-1, with 7 bases lining up with TRBD2. CDR3 length: 12 amino acids. Germline V CDR1 and CDR2: GTSNPN, SVGIG (reference sequence). The junction had 5 bases not matched to a gene; V was cut back by 2 bases and J by 10 bases. DNA of the CDR3: TGTGCCTGGAGTCGGCAAGCGGGGGAGCAGTTCTTC. This translates into CAWSRQAGEQFF.

The V call is TRBV7-9, the J call TRBJ2-7; 7 bases line up with TRBD1. Germline V CDR1 and CDR2: SEHNR, FQNEAQ (reference sequence). The CDR3 spans 15 residues. J was trimmed by 6 bases and V by 5 bases; bases with no gene match: 13. The CDR3 here is CASSLGGAPVGEQYF. The CDR3 region has the DNA TGTGCCAGCAGCCTAGGGGGCGCCCCGGTGGGCGAGCAGTACTTC.

The rearrangement joins TRBV25-1 to TRBJ1-1; D not resolved. The CDR3 is 14 residues long. V lost 3 bases and J lost 2, with 10 bases in between. The germline V gene has CDR1 MGHDK and CDR2 SYGVNS. In DNA form, the CDR3 reads TGTGCCAGCAGTGAGACGGACGGAAACACTGAAGCTTTCTTT. Its protein is CASSETDGNTEAFF. Looking up the rest from reference TRBV25-1 and TRBJ1-1 gives the full variable domain: EADIYQTPRYLVIGTGKKITLECSQTMGHDKMYWYQQDPGMELHLIHYSYGVNSTEKGDLSSESTVSRIRTEHFPLTLESARPSHTSQYLCASSETDGNTEAFFGQGTRLTVV.

The chain recombines TRBV5-1 with TRBJ1-5, with TRBD1 matching over 7 bases. Unmatched junction bases numbered 13, after V lost 8 bases and J lost 5 bases. CDR1 and CDR2 from the germline V gene are SGHRS and YFSETQ. The CDR3 consists of 15 residues. The CDR3 here is CARKTGTGLHQPQHF. CDR3 coding DNA: TGCGCCAGGAAGACAGGGACGGGGCTTCATCAGCCCCAGCATTTT.

The chain employs TRBV2 and TRBJ2-3; TRBD2 aligns across 7 bases. J was trimmed by 3 bases and V by 7 bases; bases with no gene match: 4. This CDR3 region has 13 residues. The germline gives CDR1 SNHLY, CDR2 FYNNEI. CDR3 in DNA: TGTGCCAGCATGTGGCGGGAGACAGATACGCAGTATTTT. This codes for CASMWRETDTQYF.

This clone was recorded only once. The V and J genes are TRBV30 and TRBJ2-1; D perhaps matches TRBD2 (6 bases). The CDR3 length is 12 residues. The ends were cut back, 3 bases at V and 14 bases at J, with 17 bases in the middle. The germline gives CDR1 GTSNPN, CDR2 SVGIG (reference sequence). CDR3 sequence (DNA): TGTGCCTGGAGCCGATCCGGGACTCAAAAGTTCTTC. It translates to CAWSRSGTQKFF. Looking up the rest from reference TRBV30 and TRBJ2-1 gives the full variable domain: SQTIHQWPATLVQPVGSPLSLECTVEGTSNPNLYWYRQAAGRGLQLLFYSVGIGQISSEVPQNLSASRPQDRQFILSSKKLLLSDSGFYLCAWSRSGTQKFFGPGTRLTVL.

The V and J genes are TRBV4-1 and TRBJ1-5; a weak D match, TRBD1 (6 bases). CDR3 length equals 15 residues. Germline CDR1 and CDR2: MGHRA and YSYEKL. Trimming shortened V by 2 bases and J by 1 base, and 9 bases separated the two germline ends. CDR3 bases: TGCGCCAGCAGCCAATTACAGGGAAGCAATCAGCCCCAGCATTTT. Protein sequence: CASSQLQGSNQPQHF.

This clone was detected once. The chain joins TRBV5-1 to TRBJ2-1, with D perhaps TRBD1 (5 bases). CDR1 and CDR2 from the germline V gene are SGHRS and YFSETQ. The CDR3 is 15 amino acids. Trimming took off 1 base at V and 8 bases at J, with 16 bases between the two ends. This CDR3 is CASSLKQVGRDEQFF. The CDR3 coding sequence is TGCGCCAGCAGCTTGAAACAGGTCGGTAGGGATGAGCAGTTCTTC.

V gene TRBV10-3 combines with J gene TRBJ1-3, with D unclear. The CDR3 covers 14 residues. V dropped 6 bases and J dropped 3 bases, with 12 bases sitting between them. Germline V gene data show CDR1 as ENHRY and CDR2 as SYGVKD. The CDR3 nucleotides read TGTGCCATCAGCGCAAACAGCGGTGGAAACACCATATATTTT. Protein sequence: CAISANSGGNTIYF.

The V and J genes are TRBV6-5 and TRBJ1-1, with D unresolved. This CDR3 is built from 14 residues. Germline-derived CDR1 and CDR2 are MNHEY and SVGAGI. V gave up 3 bases and J gave up 0 bases, with 8 bases separating them. CDR3 coding DNA: TGTGCCAGCAGTTATCACCTAATGAACACTGAAGCTTTCTTT. Translation gives CASSYHLMNTEAFF.

The rearrangement uses TRBV11-2 and TRBJ2-1; 8 bases align to TRBD2. This CDR3 spans 17 amino acids. Germline assignment: CDR1 SGHAT and CDR2 FQNNGV. Trimming at V came to 2 bases and at J to 2 bases, leaving 8 bases not matched to a gene. DNA for the CDR3: TGTGCCAGCAGCTTAACGATAGCGGGACCCCCCTACAATGAGCAGTTCTTC. Translated: CASSLTIAGPPYNEQFF. Looking up the rest from reference TRBV11-2 and TRBJ2-1 gives the full variable domain: EAGVAQSPRYKIIEKRQSVAFWCNPISGHATLYWYQQILGQGPKLLIQFQNNGVVDDSQLPKDRFSAERLKGVDSTLKIQPAKLEDSAVYLCASSLTIAGPPYNEQFFGPGTRLTVL.

The chain is built from TRBV27 and TRBJ2-7; the D gene is possibly TRBD2 (6 bases). The germline CDR1 and CDR2 sequences are MNHEY and SMNVEV (reference sequence). The CDR3 length is 17 residues. V was shortened by 1 base and J by 0 bases, with 16 bases between the two germline ends. CDR3 in amino acids: CASSLFLPGDSSYEQYF. The DNA for the CDR3 is TGTGCCAGCAGTTTATTCCTCCCGGGGGACTCCTCCTACGAGCAGTACTTC.

V is TRBV19 and J is TRBJ1-5; a weak D match, TRBD1 (5 bases). Germline V gene data show CDR1 as LNHDA and CDR2 as SQIVND (reference sequence). Trimming stripped 1 base from V and 8 bases from J, with 21 bases between. The CDR3 spans 17 residues. CDR3 in amino acids: CASSIAADKGYDEPQHF. CDR3 nucleotides: TGTGCCAGTAGTATAGCGGCGGACAAAGGGTATGATGAGCCCCAGCATTTT.